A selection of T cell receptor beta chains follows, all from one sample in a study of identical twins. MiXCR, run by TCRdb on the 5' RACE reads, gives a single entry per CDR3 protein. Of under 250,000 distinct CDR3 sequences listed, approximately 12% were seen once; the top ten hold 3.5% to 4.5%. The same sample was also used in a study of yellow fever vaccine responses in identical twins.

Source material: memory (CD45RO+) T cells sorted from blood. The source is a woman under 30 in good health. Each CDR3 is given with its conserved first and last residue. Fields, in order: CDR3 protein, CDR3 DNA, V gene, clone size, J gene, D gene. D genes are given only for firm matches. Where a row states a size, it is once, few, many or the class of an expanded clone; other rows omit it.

CDR3aa: CASSFQGVDGYTF
CDR3nt: TGTGCCAGCAGCTTCCAGGGCGTGGATGGCTACACCTTC
v_gene: TRBV11-2
abundance: few
j_gene: TRBJ1-2
d_gene: .

CDR3aa: CASSSFRDGILQYEQFF
CDR3nt: TGTGCCAGCAGCAGCTTCAGGGATGGGATCCTACAATATGAGCAGTTCTTC
v_gene: TRBV21-1
abundance: .
j_gene: TRBJ2-1
d_gene: .

CDR3aa: CRVQGRLALGDTQYF
CDR3nt: TGCAGAGTACAAGGGCGACTAGCATTAGGAGATACGCAGTATTTT
v_gene: TRBV29-1
abundance: .
j_gene: TRBJ2-3
d_gene: TRBD2

CDR3aa: CASSVGLAVLTSTDTQYF
CDR3nt: TGTGCCAGCAGCGTAGGGCTAGCGGTGCTCACTAGCACAGATACGCAGTATTTT
v_gene: TRBV9
abundance: .
j_gene: TRBJ2-3
d_gene: TRBD2

CDR3aa: CASSLVGPPGEQFF
CDR3nt: TGTGCCAGCAGCTTAGTTGGGCCCCCGGGTGAGCAGTTCTTC
v_gene: TRBV7-2
abundance: many
j_gene: TRBJ2-1
d_gene: .

CDR3aa: CSASRGTVQETQYF
CDR3nt: TGCAGTGCTAGTAGGGGGACAGTCCAAGAGACCCAGTACTTC
v_gene: TRBV20-1
abundance: .
j_gene: TRBJ2-5
d_gene: TRBD1

CDR3aa: CASSPRGTDSGTDTQYF
CDR3nt: TGTGCCAGCAGTCCGAGGGGCACTGACAGCGGCACAGATACGCAGTATTTT
v_gene: TRBV6-6
abundance: .
j_gene: TRBJ2-3
d_gene: .

CDR3aa: CASSLRLAGGGTPYEQYF
CDR3nt: TGTGCCAGCAGCTTAAGACTAGCGGGGGGCGGGACCCCTTACGAGCAGTACTTC
v_gene: TRBV11-2
abundance: .
j_gene: TRBJ2-7
d_gene: TRBD2

CDR3aa: CASCNRLAGGYNEQFF
CDR3nt: TGTGCCAGCTGCAACCGACTAGCGGGAGGGTACAATGAGCAGTTCTTC
v_gene: TRBV5-6
abundance: few
j_gene: TRBJ2-1
d_gene: TRBD2

CDR3aa: CSARVGQNPIEQYF
CDR3nt: TGCAGTGCTAGAGTAGGACAGAACCCCATCGAGCAGTACTTC
v_gene: TRBV20-1
abundance: .
j_gene: TRBJ2-7
d_gene: .

CDR3aa: CASSSSPGPQETQYF
CDR3nt: TGTGCCAGCAGCTCGTCTCCGGGGCCCCAAGAGACCCAGTACTTC
v_gene: TRBV11-1
abundance: few
j_gene: TRBJ2-5
d_gene: .

CDR3aa: CASSSGDSDNSPLHF
CDR3nt: TGTGCCAGCAGTTCGGGGGACAGTGATAATTCACCCCTCCACTTT
v_gene: TRBV12-3/TRBV12-4
abundance: many
j_gene: TRBJ1-6
d_gene: TRBD1

CDR3aa: CSVETNADTQYF
CDR3nt: TGCAGCGTTGAGACCAACGCAGATACGCAGTATTTT
v_gene: TRBV29-1
abundance: few
j_gene: TRBJ2-3
d_gene: .

CDR3aa: CSARDRYLRSTDTQYF
CDR3nt: TGCAGTGCTAGAGATCGGTACCTTCGGAGCACAGATACGCAGTATTTT
v_gene: TRBV20-1
abundance: .
j_gene: TRBJ2-3
d_gene: .

CDR3aa: CASSLSGGGSGELFF
CDR3nt: TGTGCCAGCAGCCTTAGCGGCGGGGGATCCGGGGAGCTGTTTTTT
v_gene: TRBV7-2
abundance: many
j_gene: TRBJ2-2
d_gene: TRBD2

CDR3aa: CASSLTAATNEKLFF
CDR3nt: TGTGCCAGCAGTTTAACGGCAGCAACTAATGAAAAACTGTTTTTT
v_gene: TRBV12-3/TRBV12-4
abundance: many
j_gene: TRBJ1-4
d_gene: .

CDR3aa: CASSLVVGGSIGNEQFF
CDR3nt: TGCGCCAGCAGCTTGGTAGTGGGGGGGAGTATTGGCAATGAGCAGTTCTTC
v_gene: TRBV5-1
abundance: .
j_gene: TRBJ2-1
d_gene: TRBD2

CDR3aa: CASSQDQRAGNNSPLHF
CDR3nt: TGTGCCAGCAGCCAAGATCAAAGGGCAGGGAATAATTCACCCCTCCACTTT
v_gene: TRBV3-1
abundance: few
j_gene: TRBJ1-6
d_gene: .

CDR3aa: CASTPGWGQGNEQYF
CDR3nt: TGTGCCAGCACCCCGGGGTGGGGACAGGGAAACGAGCAGTACTTC
v_gene: TRBV3-1
abundance: few
j_gene: TRBJ2-7
d_gene: TRBD1

CDR3aa: CSASLNRERIF
CDR3nt: TGCAGTGCTAGCCTTAACAGGGAGAGGATATTC
v_gene: TRBV20-1
abundance: few
j_gene: TRBJ1-2
d_gene: .

CDR3aa: CASNFRDITEAFF
CDR3nt: TGTGCCAGCAATTTTAGGGACATCACTGAAGCTTTCTTT
v_gene: TRBV2
abundance: few
j_gene: TRBJ1-1
d_gene: .

CDR3aa: CSVVVGRTGSRETQYF
CDR3nt: TGCAGCGTTGTCGTTGGGAGGACAGGGAGCCGTGAGACCCAGTACTTC
v_gene: TRBV29-1
abundance: .
j_gene: TRBJ2-5
d_gene: TRBD1

CDR3aa: CASSLSVVSNTGELFF
CDR3nt: TGTGCCAGCAGTTTATCCGTTGTCTCGAACACCGGGGAGCTGTTTTTT
v_gene: TRBV27
abundance: few
j_gene: TRBJ2-2
d_gene: .

CDR3aa: CASSGGQGRYIQYF
CDR3nt: TGTGCCAGCAGCGGCGGACAGGGCCGATACATTCAGTACTTC
v_gene: TRBV6-1
abundance: few
j_gene: TRBJ2-4
d_gene: TRBD1

CDR3aa: CASSQDGRVAEAFF
CDR3nt: TGTGCCAGCAGCCAAGACGGCAGGGTTGCTGAAGCTTTCTTT
v_gene: TRBV14
abundance: many
j_gene: TRBJ1-1
d_gene: .

CDR3aa: CASSLDYRLGAGNNEQFF
CDR3nt: TGCGCCAGCAGCTTGGATTATCGCTTGGGAGCTGGAAACAATGAGCAGTTCTTC
v_gene: TRBV5-1
abundance: few
j_gene: TRBJ2-1
d_gene: .

CDR3aa: CASSYSLGSGTSIRSYEQYF
CDR3nt: TGTGCCAGCAGTTACTCCCTCGGGTCAGGGACCAGTATACGCTCCTACGAGCAGTACTTC
v_gene: TRBV6-2/TRBV6-3
abundance: .
j_gene: TRBJ2-7
d_gene: .

CDR3aa: CSVRDGANEKLFF
CDR3nt: TGCAGCGTCCGGGACGGGGCTAATGAAAAACTGTTTTTT
v_gene: TRBV29-1
abundance: many
j_gene: TRBJ1-4
d_gene: .

CDR3aa: CSPQRERHEQFF
CDR3nt: TGCAGTCCCCAAAGGGAGCGCCATGAGCAGTTCTTC
v_gene: TRBV20-1
abundance: .
j_gene: TRBJ2-1
d_gene: .

CDR3aa: CASSGPMRQETQYF
CDR3nt: TGTGCCAGCAGCGGCCCTATGAGGCAAGAGACCCAGTACTTC
v_gene: TRBV7-2
abundance: .
j_gene: TRBJ2-5
d_gene: .

CDR3aa: CASTSGGNNQETQYF
CDR3nt: TGTGCCAGCACTAGCGGGGGGAATAACCAAGAGACCCAGTACTTC
v_gene: TRBV28
abundance: few
j_gene: TRBJ2-5
d_gene: TRBD2

CDR3aa: CATSRDRQDYEQYF
CDR3nt: TGTGCCACCAGCAGAGATAGGCAGGACTACGAGCAGTACTTC
v_gene: TRBV15
abundance: few
j_gene: TRBJ2-7
d_gene: .

CDR3aa: CASSLVGREQYF
CDR3nt: TGCGCCAGCAGCTTGGTTGGACGCGAGCAGTACTTC
v_gene: TRBV5-1
abundance: few
j_gene: TRBJ2-7
d_gene: .

CDR3aa: CASSTSGQAFSGANVLTF
CDR3nt: TGTGCCAGCAGTACCTCCGGACAGGCCTTCTCTGGGGCCAACGTCCTGACTTTC
v_gene: TRBV6-1
abundance: .
j_gene: TRBJ2-6
d_gene: TRBD1

CDR3aa: CASSFPTGSEQYF
CDR3nt: TGTGCCAGCAGCTTTCCCACAGGGTCCGAGCAGTACTTC
v_gene: TRBV11-2
abundance: few
j_gene: TRBJ2-7
d_gene: .

CDR3aa: CASSHNFRVSYEQYF
CDR3nt: TGTGCCAGCAGCCACAATTTCCGGGTCTCCTACGAGCAGTACTTC
v_gene: TRBV7-9
abundance: many
j_gene: TRBJ2-7
d_gene: .

CDR3aa: CASSSKTGGLQPQHF
CDR3nt: TGTGCCAGCAGTTCAAAGACAGGGGGACTTCAGCCCCAGCATTTT
v_gene: TRBV12-3/TRBV12-4
abundance: many
j_gene: TRBJ1-5
d_gene: TRBD1

CDR3aa: CASSLMGENTEAFF
CDR3nt: TGTGCCAGCAGCTTGATGGGGGAAAACACTGAAGCTTTCTTT
v_gene: TRBV5-5
abundance: few
j_gene: TRBJ1-1
d_gene: .

CDR3aa: CASSLETGDTDTQYF
CDR3nt: TGCGCCAGCAGCTTGGAGACAGGAGACACAGATACGCAGTATTTT
v_gene: TRBV5-1
abundance: .
j_gene: TRBJ2-3
d_gene: .

CDR3aa: CASSFGAGGYNEQFF
CDR3nt: TGTGCCAGCAGTTTTGGGGCAGGGGGTTACAATGAGCAGTTCTTC
v_gene: TRBV27
abundance: many
j_gene: TRBJ2-1
d_gene: TRBD1

CDR3aa: CASSSSGSVNTQYF
CDR3nt: TGTGCCAGCAGCTCTAGCGGGAGTGTTAATACGCAGTATTTT
v_gene: TRBV7-6
abundance: .
j_gene: TRBJ2-3
d_gene: TRBD2

CDR3aa: CASSSEGDTQYF
CDR3nt: TGTGCCAGCAGCTCTGAGGGAGATACGCAGTATTTT
v_gene: TRBV11-2
abundance: many
j_gene: TRBJ2-3
d_gene: .

CDR3aa: CASSLARGGYNEQFF
CDR3nt: TGTGCCAGCAGCTTAGCGCGGGGGGGGTACAATGAGCAGTTCTTC
v_gene: TRBV7-6
abundance: few
j_gene: TRBJ2-1
d_gene: TRBD2

CDR3aa: CAISDSGGRGTDTQYF
CDR3nt: TGTGCCATCAGTGATTCGGGCGGGAGGGGCACAGATACGCAGTATTTT
v_gene: TRBV10-3
abundance: .
j_gene: TRBJ2-3
d_gene: TRBD2

CDR3aa: CAISLGTGGQETQYF
CDR3nt: TGTGCCATCAGCCTCGGGACAGGGGGTCAAGAGACCCAGTACTTC
v_gene: TRBV10-3
abundance: many
j_gene: TRBJ2-5
d_gene: TRBD1

CDR3aa: CASSSSRGNSPLHF
CDR3nt: TGTGCCAGCAGCTCGTCCAGGGGGAATTCACCCCTCCACTTT
v_gene: TRBV7-9
abundance: .
j_gene: TRBJ1-6
d_gene: TRBD1

CDR3aa: CASSRHSGTKYNEQFF
CDR3nt: TGTGCCAGCAGCCGCCACTCCGGGACCAAGTACAATGAGCAGTTCTTC
v_gene: TRBV7-6
abundance: few
j_gene: TRBJ2-1
d_gene: .